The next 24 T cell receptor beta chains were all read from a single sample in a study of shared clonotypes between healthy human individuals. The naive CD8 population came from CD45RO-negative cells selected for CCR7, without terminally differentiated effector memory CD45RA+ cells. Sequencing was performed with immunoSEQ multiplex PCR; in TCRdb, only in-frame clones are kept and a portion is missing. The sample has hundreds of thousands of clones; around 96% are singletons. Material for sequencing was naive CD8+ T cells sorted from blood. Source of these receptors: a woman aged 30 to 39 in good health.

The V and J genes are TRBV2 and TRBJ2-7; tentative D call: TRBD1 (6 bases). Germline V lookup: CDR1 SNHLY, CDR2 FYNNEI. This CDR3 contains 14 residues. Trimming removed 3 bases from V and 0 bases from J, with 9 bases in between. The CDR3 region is CASSDRDTSYEQYF. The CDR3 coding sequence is TGTGCCAGCAGTGACAGGGACACCTCCTACGAGCAGTACTTC.

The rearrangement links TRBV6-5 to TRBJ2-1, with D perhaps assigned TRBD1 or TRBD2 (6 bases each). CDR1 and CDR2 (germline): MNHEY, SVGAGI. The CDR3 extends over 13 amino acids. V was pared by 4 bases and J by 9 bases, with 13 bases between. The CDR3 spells CASSSTPGAEQFF. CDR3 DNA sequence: TGTGCCAGCAGTTCTACCCCGGGGGCTGAGCAGTTCTTC.

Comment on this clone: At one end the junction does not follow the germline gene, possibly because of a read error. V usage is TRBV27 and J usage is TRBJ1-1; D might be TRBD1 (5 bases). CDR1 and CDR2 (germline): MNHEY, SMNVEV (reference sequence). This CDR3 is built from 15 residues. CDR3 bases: TGTGCCAGCAGTGAATCAGACAGACCTAACACTAAAGCTTTCTTT. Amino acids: CASSESDRPNTKAFF.

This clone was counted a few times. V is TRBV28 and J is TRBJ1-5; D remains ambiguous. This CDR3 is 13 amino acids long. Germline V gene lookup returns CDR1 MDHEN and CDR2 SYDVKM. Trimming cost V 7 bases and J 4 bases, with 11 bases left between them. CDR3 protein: CASTVGGNQPQHF. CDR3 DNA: TGTGCCAGCACAGTGGGAGGGAATCAGCCCCAGCATTTT.

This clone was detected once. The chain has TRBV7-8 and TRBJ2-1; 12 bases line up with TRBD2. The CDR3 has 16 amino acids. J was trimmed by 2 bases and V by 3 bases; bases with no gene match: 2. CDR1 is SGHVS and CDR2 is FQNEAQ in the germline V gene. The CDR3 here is CASSFRTSGTYNEQFF. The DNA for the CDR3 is TGTGCCAGCAGCTTCCGGACTAGCGGGACCTACAATGAGCAGTTCTTC.

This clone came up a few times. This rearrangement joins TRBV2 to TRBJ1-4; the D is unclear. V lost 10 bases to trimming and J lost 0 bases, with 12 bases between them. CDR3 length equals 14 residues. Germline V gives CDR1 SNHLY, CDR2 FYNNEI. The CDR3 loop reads CAIETGATNEKLFF. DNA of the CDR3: TGTGCCATCGAGACCGGGGCAACTAATGAAAAACTGTTTTTT.

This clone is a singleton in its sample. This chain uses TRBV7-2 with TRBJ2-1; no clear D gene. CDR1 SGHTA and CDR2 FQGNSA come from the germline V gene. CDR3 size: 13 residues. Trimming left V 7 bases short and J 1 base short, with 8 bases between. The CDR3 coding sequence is TGTGCCAGCAACAAAAGATCCTACAATGAGCAGTTCTTC. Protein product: CASNKRSYNEQFF.

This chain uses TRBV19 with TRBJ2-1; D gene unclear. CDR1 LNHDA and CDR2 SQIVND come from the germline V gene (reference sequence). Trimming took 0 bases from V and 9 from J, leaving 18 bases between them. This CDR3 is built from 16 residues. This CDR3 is CASSIDGTTWEGEQFF. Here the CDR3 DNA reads TGTGCCAGTAGTATAGATGGCACTACCTGGGAAGGTGAGCAGTTCTTC. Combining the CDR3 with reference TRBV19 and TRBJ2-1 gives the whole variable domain DGGITQSPKYLFRKEGQNVTLSCEQNLNHDAMYWYRQDPGQGLRLIYYSQIVNDFQKGDIAEGYSVSREKKESFPLTVTSAQKNPTAFYLCASSIDGTTWEGEQFFGPGTRLTVL.

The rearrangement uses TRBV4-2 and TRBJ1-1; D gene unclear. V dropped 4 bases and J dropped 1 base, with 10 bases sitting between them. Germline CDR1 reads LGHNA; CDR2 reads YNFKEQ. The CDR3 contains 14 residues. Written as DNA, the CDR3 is TGTGCCAGCAGCCCATCAGACGGGAACACTGAAGCTTTCTTT. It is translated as CASSPSDGNTEAFF.

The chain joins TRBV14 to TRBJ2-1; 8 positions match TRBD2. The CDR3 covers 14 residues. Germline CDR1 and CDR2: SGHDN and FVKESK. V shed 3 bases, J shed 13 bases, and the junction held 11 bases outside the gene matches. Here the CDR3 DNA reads TGTGCCAGCAGCCAGGGGACTAGTCCCCTTAACCAGTTCTTC. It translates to CASSQGTSPLNQFF.

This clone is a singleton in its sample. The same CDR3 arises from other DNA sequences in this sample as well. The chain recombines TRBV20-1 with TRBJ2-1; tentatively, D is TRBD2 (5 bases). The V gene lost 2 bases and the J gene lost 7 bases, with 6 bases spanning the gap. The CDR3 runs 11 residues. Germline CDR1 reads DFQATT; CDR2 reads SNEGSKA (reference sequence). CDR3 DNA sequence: TGCAGTGCTAGATCGGGAAATGAGCAGTTCTTC. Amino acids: CSARSGNEQFF.

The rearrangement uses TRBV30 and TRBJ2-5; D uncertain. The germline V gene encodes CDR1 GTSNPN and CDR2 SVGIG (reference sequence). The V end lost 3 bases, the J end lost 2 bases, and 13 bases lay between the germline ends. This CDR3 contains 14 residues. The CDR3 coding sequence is TGTGCCTGGAGAGCTAGTGGGCCACAAGAGACCCAGTACTTC. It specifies CAWRASGPQETQYF.

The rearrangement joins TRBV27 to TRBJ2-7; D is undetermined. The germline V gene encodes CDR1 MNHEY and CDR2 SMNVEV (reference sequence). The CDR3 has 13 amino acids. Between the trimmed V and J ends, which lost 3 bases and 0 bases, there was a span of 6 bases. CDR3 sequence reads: CASSLSVSYEQYF. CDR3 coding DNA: TGTGCCAGCAGTTTGAGCGTCTCCTACGAGCAGTACTTC.

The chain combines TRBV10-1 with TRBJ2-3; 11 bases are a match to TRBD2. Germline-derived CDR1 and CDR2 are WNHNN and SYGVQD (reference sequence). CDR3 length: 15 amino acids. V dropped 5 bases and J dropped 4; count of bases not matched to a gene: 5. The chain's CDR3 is CASSQTSGRSDTQYF. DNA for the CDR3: TGCGCCAGCAGTCAAACTAGCGGGAGATCAGATACGCAGTATTTT.

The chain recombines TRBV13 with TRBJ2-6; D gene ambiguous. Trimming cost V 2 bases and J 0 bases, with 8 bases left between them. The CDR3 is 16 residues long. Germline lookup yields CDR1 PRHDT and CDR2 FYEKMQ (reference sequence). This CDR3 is CASSLYQSSGANVLTF. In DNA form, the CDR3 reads TGTGCCAGCAGCTTATACCAGAGCTCTGGGGCCAACGTCCTGACTTTC.

In DNA form, the CDR3 reads TGTGCCAGCAGTTTAAATTTGGGGGAGTCCACAGATACGCAGTATTTT. This sequence encodes CASSLNLGESTDTQYF. The chain combines TRBV27 with TRBJ2-3, with D perhaps assigned TRBD1 or TRBD2 (5 bases each). The germline V gene has CDR1 MNHEY and CDR2 SMNVEV (reference sequence). The CDR3 totals 16 residues. Trimming cost V 2 bases and J 2 bases, with 14 bases left between them.

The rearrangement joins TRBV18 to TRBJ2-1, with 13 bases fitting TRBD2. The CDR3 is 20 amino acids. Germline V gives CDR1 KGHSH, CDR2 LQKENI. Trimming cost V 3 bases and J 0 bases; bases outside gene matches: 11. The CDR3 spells CASSPRTEGLAGSSYNEQFF. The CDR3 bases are TGTGCCAGCTCACCTCGGACAGAGGGACTAGCGGGAAGCTCCTACAATGAGCAGTTCTTC.

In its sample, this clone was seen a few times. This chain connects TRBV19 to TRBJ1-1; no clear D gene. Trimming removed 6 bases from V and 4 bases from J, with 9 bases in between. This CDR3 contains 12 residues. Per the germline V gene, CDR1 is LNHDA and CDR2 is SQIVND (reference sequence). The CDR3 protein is CASSNRATEAFF. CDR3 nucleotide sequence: TGTGCCAGTAGCAACCGGGCCACTGAAGCTTTCTTT.

CDR3 nucleotides: TGTGCCAGCGGAAGCAATCAGCCCCAGCATTTT. Translating it yields CASGSNQPQHF. The genes are TRBV2 and TRBJ1-5; no reliable D call. This CDR3 comprises 11 residues. Per the germline V gene, CDR1 is SNHLY and CDR2 is FYNNEI. The V end was cut by 8 bases, the J end by 1 base, with 3 bases between.

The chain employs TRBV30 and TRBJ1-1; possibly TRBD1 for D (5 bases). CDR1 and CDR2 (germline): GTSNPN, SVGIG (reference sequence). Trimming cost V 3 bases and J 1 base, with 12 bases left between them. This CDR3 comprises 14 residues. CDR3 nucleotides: TGTGCCTGGAGCTGGGGCGCAGGGAACACTGAAGCTTTCTTT. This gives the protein CAWSWGAGNTEAFF.

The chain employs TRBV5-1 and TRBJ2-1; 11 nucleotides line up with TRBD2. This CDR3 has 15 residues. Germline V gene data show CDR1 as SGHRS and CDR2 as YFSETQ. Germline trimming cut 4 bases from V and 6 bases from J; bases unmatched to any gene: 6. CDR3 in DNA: TGCGCCAGCAGCCTTCTAGCGGGAGGCCTCAATGAGCAGTTCTTC. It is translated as CASSLLAGGLNEQFF.

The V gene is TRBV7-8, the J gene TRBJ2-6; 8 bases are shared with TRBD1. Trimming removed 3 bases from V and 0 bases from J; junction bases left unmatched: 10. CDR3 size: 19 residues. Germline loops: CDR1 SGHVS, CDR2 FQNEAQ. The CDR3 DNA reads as TGTGCCAGCAGCTTTCTACCGGGACAGGCTTACTCTGGGGCCAACGTCCTGACTTTC. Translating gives CASSFLPGQAYSGANVLTF.

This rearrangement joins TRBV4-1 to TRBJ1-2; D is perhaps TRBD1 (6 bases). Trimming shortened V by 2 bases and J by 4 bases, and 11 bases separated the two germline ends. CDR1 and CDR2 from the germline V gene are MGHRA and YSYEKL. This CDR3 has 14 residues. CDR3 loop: CASSQTQGSYGYTF. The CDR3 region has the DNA TGCGCCAGCAGCCAAACTCAGGGGTCCTATGGCTACACCTTC.

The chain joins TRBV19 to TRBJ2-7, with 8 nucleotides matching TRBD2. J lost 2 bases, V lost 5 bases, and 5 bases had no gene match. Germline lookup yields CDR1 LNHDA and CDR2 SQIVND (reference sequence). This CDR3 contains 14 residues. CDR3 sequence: CASSAAGGAYEQYF. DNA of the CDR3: TGTGCCAGTAGTGCGGCGGGGGGCGCCTACGAGCAGTACTTC.